The 2 T cell receptor beta chains listed next were all sequenced from one sample in a study of CD8 T cells in ankylosing spondylitis. Study-level points and caveats: It appeared that ankylosing spondylitis blood was characterized by a TCR beta motif of about 8 highly homologous variants.

TCRdb reprocessed the 5' RACE reads via MiXCR and lists one record per CDR3 protein. The data show 500,000 to 550,000 distinct CDR3 sequences, 9.5% to 15% seen once. No antigens are known for them. Sequencing was carried out using blood, either unsorted or a sorted T cell fraction (not recorded which). The source of these receptors is a male donor with ankylosing spondylitis.

The chain joins TRBV5-6 to TRBJ2-4; a possible D gene is TRBD1 (5 bases). Looked up from germline, CDR1 is SGHDT and CDR2 is YYEEEE. The V gene lost 4 bases and the J gene lost 0 bases, with 14 bases spanning the gap. This CDR3 contains 16 residues. The DNA of the CDR3 is TGTGCCAGCAGCAGAACACAGGAGATAGCCAAAAACATTCAGTACTTC. This gives the protein CASSRTQEIAKNIQYF.

The rearrangement links TRBV7-8 to TRBJ1-5, with D possibly matching TRBD1 (5 bases). CDR1 SGHVS and CDR2 FQNEAQ come from the germline V gene. There are 13 residues in the CDR3. Trimming cost V 5 bases and J 9 bases, with 14 bases left between them. This chain's CDR3 is CASSAYSGMPQHF. In DNA form, the CDR3 reads TGTGCCAGCAGCGCCTACTCAGGGATGCCCCAGCATTTT.